This T cell receptor beta chain was found in a study of CD8 T cells in seronegative destructive rheumatoid arthritis (dated by TCRdb to the early 2020s). Regarding the complete study: At the time of sampling, most of the eight CND-RA patients were on biological drugs. Peripheral CD8+ TCRbeta repertoires of CCP-negative destructive rheumatoid arthritis (CND-RA) patients were compared with newly diagnosed seropositive RA, seronegative RA and healthy controls. The seropositive RA, seronegative RA and healthy control comparison cohorts were taken from a previously published TCRbeta dataset and were not newly sequenced. Results the study describes overall, beyond this receptor: CND-RA patients appeared to carry a distinct set of enriched public clonotypes, which the authors read as support for a separate disease subset. After adjustment for age, less diverse and more clonal CD8+ TCRbeta repertoires appeared to be present in CND-RA patients than in other RA subtypes. In the absence of diagnostic samples, TCR repertoire differences may be partly attributable to poor disease control over the years rather than being present at onset. More CMV-reactive and fewer influenza A-reactive CD8+ TCRbeta sequences were observed in CND-RA repertoires than in controls and other RA subtypes. The small size of the CND-RA cohort was acknowledged as a limitation of the study. Across the approximately 120,000 clonotypes tested, no public clonotype enrichment survived Benjamini-Hochberg correction.

Genomic DNA from CD8+ cells was used for TCRbeta sequencing, which was performed according to the manufacturer's instructions. TCRbeta sequencing used the immunoSEQ assay and was run at a genomics technology centre in Finland. In the paper's pipeline: Clonotype tables produced by the immunoSEQ preprocessing pipeline were converted into VDJtools format, and non-productive clonotypes were filtered out. Samples with fewer than 10,000 reads were excluded, the remaining samples were subsampled to 10,000 reads, and most of the eight CND-RA samples were retained. Shannon-Wiener, Simpson and clonality indices were calculated with the VDJtools CalcDiversityStats function on data subsampled to 10,000 reads. Non-singleton TCRbeta clonotypes were hard-matched, with no mismatches allowed, against VDJdb to infer antigen specificity. Clusters with potentially shared antigen targets were formed by grouping CDR3 sequences that differed by one amino acid (Hamming distance 1). Group enrichment of public clonotypes was tested with one-sided Fisher's exact tests after groups were resampled to six samples, with the procedure repeated ten times. TCRdb carries this immuneACCESS record with in-frame sequences only. Its versions omit some clonotypes, under half of them owing to an unresolved V gene in the studies checked, with the rest unexplained. V, J and clone size are taken as reported in that table, and D and trimming were inferred from the DNA itself. The sample has several thousand clones on record, 70% to 85% of them singletons. Around 33% of the sample goes to the ten largest clones.

Compared with the rest of its sample, this clone is large (0.1 to 1%). Its antigen is unknown. There are no base qualities to consult, and no much larger clone falls within one base. The CND-RA patients tested negative on the clinical CCP2 antibody test, and joint destruction in these patients kept progressing despite active therapy. Every CND-RA patient had failed conventional anti-rheumatic therapy and showed typical joint destruction in the wrists and ankles. Instead of being sampled at diagnosis, CND-RA patients were sampled after long disease histories, which in several cases spanned decades. Around 45 millilitres of EDTA-anticoagulated peripheral blood were drawn from each patient. Ficoll-Paque PLUS density gradient separation was used to isolate peripheral blood mononuclear cells. CD8+ cells were isolated from fresh or cryopreserved PBMCs by AutoMACS magnetic bead positive selection, with purity checked by flow cytometry. Nucleospin Tissue or Tissue XS kits were used for genomic DNA extraction, and quantification was performed on a Qubit 2.0 fluorometer.

This sequence was found in a woman between 45 and 75 years old with seronegative destructive rheumatoid arthritis. Sequenced: CD8+ T cells from blood.

The CDR3 in this case is CSARGLQPQHF. The nucleotide sequence is TGCAGTGCCCGTGGGCTACAGCCCCAGCATTTT. Recombination connected TRBV20-1 to TRBJ1-5, with the D gene too uncertain to name. Sequences DFQATT (CDR1) and SNEGSKA (CDR2) are obtained from the germline V gene (reference sequence). The CDR3 runs 11 residues from the cysteine to the phenylalanine. The DNA shown is the 33-base CDR3, in frame from base 1. V was cut back by 6 bases and J by 7 bases, leaving a gap of 10 bases between them.